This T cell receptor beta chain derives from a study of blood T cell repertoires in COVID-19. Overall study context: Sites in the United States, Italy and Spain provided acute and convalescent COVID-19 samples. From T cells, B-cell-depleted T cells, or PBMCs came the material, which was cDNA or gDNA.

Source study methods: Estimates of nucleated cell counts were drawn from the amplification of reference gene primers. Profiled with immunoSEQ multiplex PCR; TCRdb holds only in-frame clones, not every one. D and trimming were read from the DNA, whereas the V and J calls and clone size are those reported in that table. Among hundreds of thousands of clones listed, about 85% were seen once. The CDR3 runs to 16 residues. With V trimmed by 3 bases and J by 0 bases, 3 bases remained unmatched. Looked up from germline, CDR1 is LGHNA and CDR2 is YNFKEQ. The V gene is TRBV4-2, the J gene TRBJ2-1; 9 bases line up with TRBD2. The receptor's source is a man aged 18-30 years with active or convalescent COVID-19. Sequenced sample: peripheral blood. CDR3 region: CASSHQAGGSYNEQFF. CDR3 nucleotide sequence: TGTGCCAGCAGCCATCAAGCGGGAGGCTCCTACAATGAGCAGTTCTTC.